A single sample gave rise to the 32 T cell receptor beta chains below, sequenced in a study of graft-versus-host responses after intestinal transplantation. These receptors have no identified antigens. TCRdb's table, derived via immunoSEQ multiplex PCR, lists solely in-frame clones and lacks some. Here the sample spans around 100,000 clones, around nine tenths being singletons. Sequencing used unstimulated CD4+ T cells sorted from spleen or lymph node cells, obtained before transplant. Every receptor here comes from a human donor who was the organ donor for an intestinal transplant.

The chain has TRBV18 and TRBJ2-7, with 12 bases fitting TRBD2. The V and J ends lost 8 bases and 5 bases, in that order; junction bases with no gene match: 7. The germline gives CDR1 KGHSH, CDR2 LQKENI. The CDR3 has 14 residues. CDR3 sequence reads: CASAPSGRADEQYF. DNA for the CDR3: TGTGCCAGCGCCCCTAGCGGGAGGGCCGACGAGCAGTACTTC. Supplemented by reference TRBV18 and TRBJ2-7, the full variable domain reads NAGVMQNPRHLVRRRGQEARLRCSPMKGHSHVYWYRQLPEEGLKFMVYLQKENIIDESGMPKERFSAEFPKEGPSILRIQQVVRGDSAAYFCASAPSGRADEQYFGPGTRLTVT.

This clone was observed a few times. V usage is TRBV6-1 and J usage is TRBJ2-5; either TRBD1 or TRBD2 may fit D (5 bases each). V dropped 5 bases and J dropped 5 bases, with 12 bases sitting between them. CDR3 length: 13 amino acids. Germline loops: CDR1 MNHNS, CDR2 SASEGT. Here the CDR3 reads CASSKMGVETQYF. The CDR3 DNA is TGTGCCAGCAGTAAAATGGGGGTGGAGACCCAGTACTTC.

This chain uses TRBV6-1 with TRBJ1-1; no clear D gene. Germline V gene data show CDR1 as MNHNS and CDR2 as SASEGT. Trimming shortened V by 5 bases and J by 7 bases, and 17 bases separated the two germline ends. The CDR3 is 14 amino acids. Here the CDR3 reads CASSFTFRESEAFF. DNA for the CDR3: TGTGCCAGCAGTTTTACCTTCAGAGAGAGTGAAGCTTTCTTT.

Worth noting for this clone: The junction and the germline gene differ at one end; a read error may be behind it. V gene TRBV2 combines with J gene TRBJ2-7, with 12 bases matching TRBD2. The CDR3 consists of 15 residues. From germline, CDR1 is SNHLY and CDR2 FYNNEI. CDR3 sequence (DNA): TGTGCCAGCAGAGCCCGCGGCGGGGGTCTAGCGGGAGGGGATTTC. Its protein product is CASRARGGGLAGGDF. Full variable domain (missing parts from reference TRBV2 and TRBJ2-7): EPEVTQTPSHQVTQMGQEVILRCVPISNHLYFYWYRQILGQKVEFLVSFYNNEISEKSEIFDDQFSVERPDGSNFTLKIRSTKLEDSAMYFCASRARGGGLAGGDFGPGTRLTVT.

CDR3 protein: CSARVFAIQYF. DNA of the CDR3: TGCAGTGCTAGAGTTTTCGCCATTCAGTACTTC. The chain links TRBV20-1 to TRBJ2-4; the D is unclear. The CDR3 contains 11 residues. Between the trimmed V and J ends, which lost 1 base and 9 bases, there was a span of 7 bases. Germline assignment: CDR1 DFQATT and CDR2 SNEGSKA (reference sequence).

The genes are TRBV7-7 and TRBJ2-5, with a weak D call TRBD2 (5 bases). From germline, CDR1 is SSHAT and CDR2 FNYEAQ (reference sequence). The CDR3 extends over 17 amino acids. V was pared by 1 base and J by 5 bases, with 20 bases between. The CDR3: CASSLGGSGNKGETQYF. CDR3 nucleotide sequence: TGTGCCAGCAGCTTAGGAGGGAGTGGGAACAAAGGGGAGACCCAGTACTTC.

The rearrangement uses TRBV4-1 and TRBJ1-4; possible D gene TRBD1, 6 bases. Germline lookup yields CDR1 MGHRA and CDR2 YSYEKL. V lost 0 bases to trimming and J lost 0 bases, with 8 bases between them. The CDR3 is 16 residues long. The CDR3 region is CASSQDPGATNEKLFF. The CDR3 region has the DNA TGCGCCAGCAGCCAAGATCCAGGGGCAACTAATGAAAAACTGTTTTTT.

The chain combines TRBV7-9 with TRBJ2-7; D may be TRBD2 (7 bases). V was clipped by 7 bases and J by 7 bases, with 20 bases between them. The length of the CDR3 is 14 residues. Germline V lookup: CDR1 SEHNR, CDR2 FQNEAQ (reference sequence). The CDR3 is CASTPSGGPEEQYF. The CDR3 DNA reads as TGTGCCAGCACCCCTTCCGGGGGGCCAGAGGAGCAGTACTTC.

The chain joins TRBV6-5 to TRBJ2-3, with D perhaps matching TRBD2 (6 bases). V shed 6 bases and J shed 4 bases, with 17 bases lying between them. Germline assignment: CDR1 MNHEY and CDR2 SVGAGI. This CDR3 is 15 amino acids long. CDR3 coding DNA: TGTGCCAGCAGCCGTTGGGGGTGGGGGGCAGATACGCAGTATTTT. Residues: CASSRWGWGADTQYF.

As for this clone: Different DNA sequences within this sample yield the same CDR3. This chain connects TRBV2 to TRBJ1-2; a possible D gene is TRBD1 (5 bases). Germline lookup yields CDR1 SNHLY and CDR2 FYNNEI. The CDR3 is 13 amino acids. V lost 3 bases, J lost 4 bases, and 9 bases lay in between. The CDR3 region has the DNA TGTGCCAGCAGTGAGGCAAGGGGCTATGGCTACACCTTC. Protein product: CASSEARGYGYTF.

This chain links TRBV6-6 with TRBJ2-5; the match to TRBD2 covers 13 bases. The germline gives CDR1 MNHNY, CDR2 SVGAGI (reference sequence). The CDR3 length is 14 residues. J gave up 5 bases and V 6 bases, and 3 bases lay outside the gene matches. The CDR3 reads CASRTSGRGETQYF. CDR3 bases: TGTGCCAGCAGAACTAGCGGGAGGGGTGAGACCCAGTACTTC.

The CDR3 DNA reads TGTGCCAGCAGCCAACCCGACAGGGGTGGCGGCTACACCTTC. Its translation is CASSQPDRGGGYTF. J is TRBJ1-2 and V is TRBV4-2, with 8 bases that match TRBD1. In germline, CDR1 is LGHNA, CDR2 YNFKEQ. This CDR3 region has 14 residues. The ends lost 2 bases at V and 8 bases at J; junction bases unmatched: 7.

The chain recombines TRBV2 with TRBJ2-1; 13 bases are shared with TRBD2. Looked up from germline, CDR1 is SNHLY and CDR2 is FYNNEI. The CDR3 length is 14 residues. The V gene end was trimmed by 1 base and the J gene end by 14 bases; junction bases not matched to a gene: 5. The CDR3 nucleotides read TGTGCCAGCAGTGAAGTGGGGACTAGCGGGGTGGAGTTCTTC. It yields the protein CASSEVGTSGVEFF.

This chain links TRBV7-3 with TRBJ1-5; weak D call: TRBD1 (5 bases). The V gene's germline CDR1 is SGHTA and CDR2 FQGTGA. The CDR3 has 14 amino acids. V gave up 6 bases and J gave up 6 bases, with 15 bases separating them. CDR3 sequence (DNA): TGTGCCAGCAGTCCAGTACCGAGGGGTCAGCCCCAGCATTTT. Protein: CASSPVPRGQPQHF.

The V gene is TRBV5-5, the J gene TRBJ2-2; the D is unclear. The CDR3 totals 13 residues. Deletions cut 2 bases from V and 5 bases from J, with 7 bases between. Looked up from germline, CDR1 is SGHKS and CDR2 is YYEKEE (reference sequence). The CDR3 sequence: CASSLRDTGELFF. The DNA for the CDR3 is TGTGCCAGCAGCTTAAGGGATACCGGGGAGCTGTTTTTT. The entire variable domain, with the rest obtained from reference TRBV5-5 and TRBJ2-2, is as follows: DAGVTQSPTHLIKTRGQQVTLRCSPISGHKSVSWYQQVLGQGPQFIFQYYEKEERGRGNFPDRFSARQFPNYSSELNVNALLLGDSALYLCASSLRDTGELFFGEGSRLTVL.

The V gene is TRBV7-2, the J gene TRBJ2-1, with unresolved D. Trimming took off 1 base at V and 6 bases at J, with 13 bases between the two ends. The CDR3 consists of 15 residues. Germline CDR1 is SGHTA and CDR2 is FQGNSA. CDR3 residues: CASSLVSSWSNEQFF. CDR3 nucleotides: TGTGCCAGCAGCTTAGTCTCTAGTTGGAGCAATGAGCAGTTCTTC.

This clone was seen a single time. The V and J genes are TRBV4-1 and TRBJ1-1; 11 positions agree with TRBD1. Germline CDR1 and CDR2: MGHRA and YSYEKL. With V trimmed by 3 bases and J by 8 bases, 2 bases remained unmatched. The length of the CDR3 is 13 residues. CDR3 in amino acids: CASSQRTGGEAFF. The CDR3 nucleotides are TGCGCCAGCAGCCAGAGGACAGGGGGCGAAGCTTTCTTT.

The genes are TRBV4-1 and TRBJ2-5; D unclear. The CDR3 totals 13 residues. The ends were cut back, 1 base at V and 5 bases at J, with 8 bases in the middle. The V gene's germline CDR1 is MGHRA and CDR2 YSYEKL. CDR3 in amino acids: CASSQGFGETQYF. CDR3 nucleotide sequence: TGCGCCAGCAGCCAAGGGTTTGGGGAGACCCAGTACTTC.

This clone was seen once. The V call is TRBV4-1, the J call TRBJ2-1, with TRBD2 matching over 14 bases. Germline trimming cut 3 bases from V and 7 bases from J; bases unmatched to any gene: 8. This CDR3 has 17 residues. Germline V gene lookup returns CDR1 MGHRA and CDR2 YSYEKL. As DNA, the CDR3 is TGCGCCAGCAGCCAGGCGCCGGGACTAGCGGGAGCTAATGAGCAGTTCTTC. This translates into CASSQAPGLAGANEQFF.

This clone appeared a few times. The chain combines TRBV9 with TRBJ2-7, with 11 bases that match TRBD2. V was pared by 4 bases and J by 3 bases, with 3 bases of the junction left unmatched. The CDR3 has 14 amino acids. CDR1 is SGDLS and CDR2 is YYNGEE in the germline V gene. The CDR3 bases are TGTGCCAGCAGCCCCGGGACTAGCGGCTACGAGCAGTACTTC. It translates to CASSPGTSGYEQYF. Variable domain in full (rest from reference TRBV9 and TRBJ2-7): DSGVTQTPKHLITATGQRVTLRCSPRSGDLSVYWYQQSLDQGLQFLIQYYNGEERAKGNILERFSAQQFPDLHSELNLSSLELGDSALYFCASSPGTSGYEQYFGPGTRLTVT.

V usage is TRBV30 and J usage is TRBJ2-3; D is undetermined. Germline V gene sequence: CDR1 GTSNPN, CDR2 SVGIG (reference sequence). Between the trimmed V and J ends, which lost 0 bases and 6 bases, there was a span of 4 bases. The CDR3 contains 11 residues. CDR3 sequence reads: CAWSVLDTQYF. In DNA form, the CDR3 reads TGTGCCTGGAGTGTTCTTGATACGCAGTATTTT.

The J gene is TRBJ2-1, the V gene TRBV10-3; tentative D call: TRBD2 (6 bases). CDR1 is ENHRY, CDR2 SYGVKD, per germline. Deletions cut 6 bases from V and 5 bases from J, with 14 bases between. The CDR3 loop spans 14 amino acids. CDR3 protein: CAIRGGAENNEQFF. Here the CDR3 DNA reads TGTGCCATCAGGGGGGGAGCGGAAAACAATGAGCAGTTCTTC.

The rearrangement links TRBV5-1 to TRBJ1-2, with D possibly matching TRBD1 (6 bases). This CDR3 region has 13 residues. Per germline, CDR1 SGHRS and CDR2 YFSETQ. V was shortened by 0 bases and J by 7 bases, with 10 bases between the two germline ends. The CDR3 sequence is CASSLVGGSGYTF. In DNA, the CDR3 is TGCGCCAGCAGCTTGGTGGGGGGCTCTGGCTACACCTTC.

Points on this clone: One junction end disagrees with the germline gene, perhaps due to a read error. V usage is TRBV7-7 and J usage is TRBJ2-1; 8 bases are shared with TRBD2. CDR3 length: 15 residues. Germline loops: CDR1 SSHAT, CDR2 FNYEAQ (reference sequence). The CDR3: CASSDGLAAYNEQFF. CDR3 DNA: TGTGCTAGCAGCGACGGACTAGCAGCCTACAATGAGCAGTTCTTC.

The chain combines TRBV6-1 with TRBJ1-5; D is unclear. V dropped 4 bases and J dropped 7 bases, with 5 bases sitting between them. The CDR3 runs 11 residues. From germline, CDR1 is MNHNS and CDR2 SASEGT. For the CDR3, the DNA is TGTGCCAGCAGTGGACGACAGCCCCAGCATTTT. Translated: CASSGRQPQHF.

The chain couples TRBV11-2 to TRBJ2-7; 7 bases are shared with TRBD2. The CDR3 runs 14 residues. V was pared by 5 bases and J by 2 bases, with 6 bases of the junction left unmatched. CDR1 and CDR2 (germline): SGHAT, FQNNGV. The CDR3 loop reads CASSPGLPPYEQYF. Here the CDR3 DNA reads TGTGCCAGCAGCCCGGGACTACCCCCCTACGAGCAGTACTTC.

The chain joins TRBV4-2 to TRBJ2-2; TRBD1 aligns across 9 bases. This CDR3 is built from 13 residues. V shed 6 bases, J shed 4 bases, and the junction held 0 bases outside the gene matches. Per germline, CDR1 LGHNA and CDR2 YNFKEQ. The CDR3 is CASRGQGTGELFF. The CDR3 DNA sequence: TGTGCCAGCAGGGGACAGGGCACCGGGGAGCTGTTTTTT.

The rearrangement uses TRBV6-6 and TRBJ1-2, with D possibly matching TRBD1 (5 bases). The V gene's germline CDR1 is MNHNY and CDR2 SVGAGI (reference sequence). CDR3 length: 13 residues. Trimming took off 2 bases at V and 2 bases at J, with 6 bases between the two ends. In DNA form, the CDR3 reads TGTGCCAGCAGTTACGGACAAAACTATGGCTACACCTTC. Its translation is CASSYGQNYGYTF.

The chain has TRBV12-5 and TRBJ2-1; D uncertain. The V end lost 2 bases, the J end lost 5 bases, and 7 bases lay between the germline ends. The CDR3 sequence is 13 residues long. Per the germline V gene, CDR1 is LGHNT and CDR2 is FRNRAP. The DNA for the CDR3 is TGTGCTAGTGGTTTGAGGAGCCACAATGAGCAGTTCTTC. Protein product: CASGLRSHNEQFF.

The chain carries TRBV7-3 and TRBJ2-5; 9 bases agree with TRBD1. Losses at the gene ends were 2 bases for V and 5 bases for J; bases not matched to a gene: 0. The CDR3 consists of 13 residues. Germline V gives CDR1 SGHTA, CDR2 FQGTGA. The CDR3 bases are TGTGCCAGCAGCTTAGGGACAGGGGAGACCCAGTACTTC. As protein: CASSLGTGETQYF.

The gene calls are TRBV18 and TRBJ2-7, with D perhaps TRBD1 (6 bases). Germline V gene data show CDR1 as KGHSH and CDR2 as LQKENI. Trimming took off 2 bases at V and 2 bases at J, with 13 bases between the two ends. The CDR3 loop spans 15 amino acids. In nucleotides, the CDR3 is TGTGCCAGCTCACCAAATTCTGGACAGCCCTACGAGCAGTACTTC. Translated: CASSPNSGQPYEQYF.

The genes are TRBV20-1 and TRBJ1-1, with 9 bases lining up with TRBD1. The CDR3 is 11 residues long. J was trimmed by 10 bases and V by 6 bases; bases with no gene match: 6. CDR1 DFQATT and CDR2 SNEGSKA come from the germline V gene (reference sequence). The CDR3 is CSATGQGAAFF. The CDR3 coding sequence is TGCAGTGCAACGGGACAGGGTGCAGCTTTCTTT.